The clone carrying this T cell receptor beta chain came up many times. This sample was included in a study of T-cell reconstitution after alpha-beta-depleted transplantation in children. During its preparation, the TCRbeta library received unique molecular identifiers. TCRdb re-derived calls from the PCR reads in MiXCR, one entry per CDR3 protein. The table includes a few hundred thousand distinct CDR3 sequences, roughly a tenth detected once. V gave up 6 bases and J gave up 0 bases, with 16 bases separating them. Looked up from germline, CDR1 is SGHDT and CDR2 is YYEEEE. The length of the CDR3 is 16 residues.

The TCR comes from a human donor who donated a stem cell graft to a child with SCID. The chain employs TRBV5-6 and TRBJ2-4, with D perhaps TRBD2 (6 bases). The source was PBMCs from the stem cell graft donor, collected from the stem cell graft. The CDR3 DNA reads as TGTGCCAGCACCCACGGAGGGGTGGTAGCCAAAAACATTCAGTACTTC. It codes for CASTHGGVVAKNIQYF. Variable domain in full (rest from reference TRBV5-6 and TRBJ2-4): DAGVTQSPTHLIKTRGQQVTLRCSPKSGHDTVSWYQQALGQGPQFIFQYYEEEERQRGNFPDRFSGHQFPNYSSELNVNALLLGDSALYLCASTHGGVVAKNIQYFGAGTRLSVL.